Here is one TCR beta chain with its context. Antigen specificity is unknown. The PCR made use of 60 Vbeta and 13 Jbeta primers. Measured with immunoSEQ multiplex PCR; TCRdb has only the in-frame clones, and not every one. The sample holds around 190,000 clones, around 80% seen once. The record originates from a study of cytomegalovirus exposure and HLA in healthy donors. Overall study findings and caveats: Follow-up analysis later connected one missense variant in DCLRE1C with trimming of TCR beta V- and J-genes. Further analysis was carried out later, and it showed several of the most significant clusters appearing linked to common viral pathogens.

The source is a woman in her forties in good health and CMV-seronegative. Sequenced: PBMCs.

This chain's CDR3 is CASSLGWSGNTEAFF. For the CDR3, the DNA is TGTGCCAGCAGCTTGGGGTGGTCGGGTAACACTGAAGCTTTCTTT. This sequence joins TRBV5-6 and TRBJ1-1; no reliable D call. This CDR3 contains 15 residues. Germline V CDR1 and CDR2: SGHDT, YYEEEE. V was pared by 0 bases and J by 2 bases, with 11 bases between. Full variable domain (remainder filled in from reference TRBV5-6 and TRBJ1-1): DAGVTQSPTHLIKTRGQQVTLRCSPKSGHDTVSWYQQALGQGPQFIFQYYEEEERQRGNFPDRFSGHQFPNYSSELNVNALLLGDSALYLCASSLGWSGNTEAFFGQGTRLTVV.